The clone carrying this T cell receptor (beta chain) occurred many times. As yet, its antigen is unknown. This sample's TCRbeta library carried unique molecular identifier barcodes. TCRdb processed the PCR reads anew with MiXCR; each CDR3 protein has one entry. This table holds about 200,000 distinct CDR3 sequences, around 7% found once. The data were obtained in a study of T-cell reconstitution after alpha-beta-depleted transplantation in children. Study-wide results and limits: The origin of alpha-beta T cells about two months after transplant was reportedly several hundred expanded graft clones. For some patients, TCRbeta diversity was high at day 60 because of recipient T cells and thymic progenitors that survived.

The length of the CDR3 is 16 residues. V gave up 5 bases and J gave up 2 bases, with 17 bases separating them. The germline gives CDR1 SGHAT, CDR2 FQNNGV. The starting material was PBMCs, obtained before TCRalphabeta/CD19-depleted stem cell transplant. This chain joins TRBV11-2 and TRBJ2-3; D is unclear. This clonotype was sampled from a boy aged 2 to 9 with acute lymphoblastic leukemia, due to receive a stem cell transplant. This CDR3 is CASSPRPELFTDTQYF. CDR3 DNA sequence: TGTGCCAGCAGCCCCCGGCCGGAGCTTTTCACAGATACGCAGTATTTT.